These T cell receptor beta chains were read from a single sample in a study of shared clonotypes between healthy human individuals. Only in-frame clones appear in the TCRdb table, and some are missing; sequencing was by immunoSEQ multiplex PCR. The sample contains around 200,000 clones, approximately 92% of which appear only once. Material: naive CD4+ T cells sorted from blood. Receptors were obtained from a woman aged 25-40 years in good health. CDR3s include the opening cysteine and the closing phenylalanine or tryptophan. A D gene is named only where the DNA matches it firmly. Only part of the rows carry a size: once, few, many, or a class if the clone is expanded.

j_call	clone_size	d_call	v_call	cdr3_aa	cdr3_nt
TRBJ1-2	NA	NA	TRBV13	CASSFDNYGYTF	TGTGCCAGCAGCTTCGACAACTATGGCTACACCTTC
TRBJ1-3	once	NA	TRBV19	CASIGPRGFSGNTIYF	TGTGCCAGTATTGGTCCCCGAGGCTTCTCTGGAAACACCATATATTTT
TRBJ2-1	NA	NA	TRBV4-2	CASSQDAGLATNEQFF	TGTGCCAGCAGCCAAGACGCTGGGCTAGCGACAAATGAGCAGTTCTTC
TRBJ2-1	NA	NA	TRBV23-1	CASSQSGSGLLYNEQFF	TGCGCCAGCAGTCAATCGGGGTCTGGACTGCTCTACAATGAGCAGTTCTTC
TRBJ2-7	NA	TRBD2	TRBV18	CASSPSGLAAPHEQYF	TGTGCCAGCTCACCCTCGGGACTAGCGGCTCCGCACGAGCAGTACTTC
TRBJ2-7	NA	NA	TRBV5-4	CASSQDDIKSYEQYF	TGTGCCAGCAGCCAAGACGACATAAAATCCTACGAGCAGTACTTC
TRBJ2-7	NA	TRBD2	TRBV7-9	CASSLAAGLVAYEQYF	TGTGCCAGCAGCTTAGCAGCGGGACTAGTTGCCTACGAGCAGTACTTC
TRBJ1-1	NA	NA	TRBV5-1	CASSSIPARQLTNTEAFF	TGCGCCAGCAGCTCGATCCCGGCCAGACAGCTAACCAACACTGAAGCTTTCTTT
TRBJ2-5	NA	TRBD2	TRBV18	CASSTLAGSSKGQYF	TGTGCCAGCTCAACGTTAGCGGGCTCCTCAAAAGGGCAGTACTTC
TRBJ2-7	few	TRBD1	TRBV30	CASGTGSYEQYF	TGTGCCTCCGGGACAGGCTCCTACGAGCAGTACTTC
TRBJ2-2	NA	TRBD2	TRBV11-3	CASRPSGRPGELFF	TGTGCCAGCAGACCTAGCGGGAGGCCCGGGGAGCTGTTTTTT
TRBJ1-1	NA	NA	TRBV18	CASSPSLSNTEAFF	TGTGCCAGCTCACCTTCCCTCTCGAACACTGAAGCTTTCTTT
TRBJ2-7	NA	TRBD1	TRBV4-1	CASSQADRVSYEQYF	TGCGCCAGCAGCCAAGCAGACAGGGTCTCCTACGAGCAGTACTTC
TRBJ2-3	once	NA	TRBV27	CASSLFDTQYF	TGTGCCAGCAGTTTATTTGATACGCAGTATTTT
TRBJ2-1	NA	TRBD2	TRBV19	CASSALGSGRDNEQFF	TGTGCCAGTAGTGCATTGGGGAGCGGGAGGGACAATGAGCAGTTCTTC
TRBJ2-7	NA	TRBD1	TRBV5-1	CASSLEGQGMGEQYF	TGCGCCAGCAGCTTGGAAGGACAGGGTATGGGCGAGCAGTACTTC
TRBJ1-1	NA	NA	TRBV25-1	CASSNSGMNTEAFF	TGTGCCAGCAGCAATAGCGGGATGAACACTGAAGCTTTCTTT
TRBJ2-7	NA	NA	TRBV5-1	CASSDRFSEQYF	TGCGCCAGCAGCGACAGGTTCTCCGAGCAGTACTTC
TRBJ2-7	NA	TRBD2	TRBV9	CASSRLAGGREQYF	TGTGCCAGCAGCCGTCTAGCGGGAGGACGAGAGCAGTACTTC
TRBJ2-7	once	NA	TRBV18	CASSPAGTYEQYF	TGTGCCAGCTCACCTGCAGGGACCTACGAGCAGTACTTC
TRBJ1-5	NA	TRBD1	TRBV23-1	CASTRTGNQPQHF	TGCGCCAGCACCCGGACAGGGAATCAGCCCCAGCATTTT
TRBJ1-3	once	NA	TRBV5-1	CASSLGGNDGNTIYF	TGCGCCAGCAGCTTGGGAGGGAACGATGGAAACACCATATATTTT
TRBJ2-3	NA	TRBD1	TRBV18	CASSSGQGGTDTQYF	TGTGCCAGCTCGAGTGGACAGGGAGGCACAGATACGCAGTATTTT
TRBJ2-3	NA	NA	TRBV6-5	CASSSYFKGGWDTQYF	TGTGCCAGCAGTTCGTATTTCAAAGGGGGATGGGATACGCAGTATTTT
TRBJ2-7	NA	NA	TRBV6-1	CASSRGHHLYEQYF	TGTGCCAGCAGTAGGGGACACCATCTCTACGAGCAGTACTTC
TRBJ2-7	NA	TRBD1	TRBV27	CASSSYRGAEQYF	TGTGCCAGCAGTTCCTACAGGGGGGCCGAGCAGTACTTC
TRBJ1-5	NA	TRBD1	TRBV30	CAWAGGQGLQPQHF	TGTGCCTGGGCAGGGGGACAGGGGTTACAGCCCCAGCATTTT